Below, 20 T cell receptor beta chains from the same sample are listed, as sequenced in a study of blood T cell repertoires in COVID-19. The data were produced by immunoSEQ multiplex PCR, yet TCRdb's version contains in-frame clones alone and is incomplete. The data contain some 270,000 clones, under 90% of them seen just once; the ten biggest clones take up 1.5% to 2%. The specimen sequenced was PBMCs or T cells enriched from blood (not recorded which). The receptors shown here come from a middle-aged woman who had recovered from COVID-19.

This chain joins TRBV5-4 and TRBJ2-5; 10 positions match TRBD2. The CDR3 length is 15 residues. Germline V gives CDR1 SGHNT, CDR2 YYREEE (reference sequence). V lost 4 bases and J lost 5; bases outside the gene matches: 8. The CDR3 nucleotides are TGTGCCAGCAGCCGCTGGGCGACTAGCGGGGAGACCCAGTACTTC. Protein product: CASSRWATSGETQYF. The entire variable domain, with the rest obtained from reference TRBV5-4 and TRBJ2-5, is as follows: ETGVTQSPTHLIKTRGQQVTLRCSSQSGHNTVSWYQQALGQGPQFIFQYYREEENGRGNFPPRFSGLQFPNYSSELNVNALELDDSALYLCASSRWATSGETQYFGPGTRLLVL.

The chain links TRBV5-5 to TRBJ2-1; 7 nucleotides agree with TRBD1. The CDR3 consists of 14 residues. The germline gives CDR1 SGHKS, CDR2 YYEKEE (reference sequence). With V trimmed by 4 bases and J by 2 bases, 3 bases remained unmatched. CDR3 sequence: CASSLGQAYNEQFF. The CDR3 DNA follows: TGTGCCAGCAGCCTTGGACAGGCCTACAATGAGCAGTTCTTC.

This chain joins TRBV14 and TRBJ1-2; D uncertain. Trimming shortened V by 2 bases and J by 0 bases, and 4 bases separated the two germline ends. The CDR3 is 13 amino acids. CDR1 and CDR2 from the germline V gene are SGHDN and FVKESK. The CDR3 nucleotides are TGTGCCAGCAGCCAACAATCTAACTATGGCTACACCTTC. This encodes CASSQQSNYGYTF. Combining the CDR3 with reference TRBV14 and TRBJ1-2 gives the whole variable domain EAGVTQFPSHSVIEKGQTVTLRCDPISGHDNLYWYRRVMGKEIKFLLHFVKESKQDESGMPNNRFLAERTGGTYSTLKVQPAELEDSGVYFCASSQQSNYGYTFGSGTRLTVV.

In its sample, this clone was seen once. The chain is built from TRBV7-6 and TRBJ1-1; no definite D call. In germline, CDR1 is SGHVS, CDR2 FNYEAQ. Trimming cost V 2 bases and J 5 bases, with 15 bases left between them. The CDR3 is made up of 15 amino acids. The DNA of the CDR3 is TGTGCCAGCAGCTTATCCGATCGAGGGAGTACTGAAGCTTTCTTT. It specifies CASSLSDRGSTEAFF.

V and J are TRBV19 and TRBJ1-2; D is unresolved. Per germline, CDR1 LNHDA and CDR2 SQIVND (reference sequence). This CDR3 comprises 14 residues. Trimming left V 2 bases short and J 5 bases short, with 12 bases between. The CDR3 DNA reads as TGTGCCAGTAGTATACTGGCACTCGGGTATGGCTACACCTTC. The encoded protein is CASSILALGYGYTF.

The chain has TRBV4-1 and TRBJ2-1; possibly TRBD2 for D (6 bases). Germline values: CDR1 MGHRA, CDR2 YSYEKL. Trimming took off 0 bases at V and 2 bases at J, with 14 bases between the two ends. The CDR3 runs to 17 residues. This chain's CDR3 is CASSQDGGREAYNEQFF. CDR3 nucleotide sequence: TGCGCCAGCAGCCAAGATGGAGGGCGGGAAGCCTACAATGAGCAGTTCTTC.

Regarding this clone: The sample holds other DNA sequences that translate to the same CDR3. V and J are TRBV5-1 and TRBJ2-7; possible D gene TRBD1, 6 bases. This CDR3 has 14 amino acids. Between the trimmed V and J ends, which lost 1 base and 2 bases, there was a span of 10 bases. Germline V CDR1 and CDR2: SGHRS, YFSETQ. The CDR3 DNA reads TGCGCCAGCAGCTTGACAGGGACGGCCTACGAGCAGTACTTC. Its protein is CASSLTGTAYEQYF.

Only a few counts were recorded for this clone. The chain joins TRBV11-3 to TRBJ2-1; 8 bases line up with TRBD1. Germline trimming cut 5 bases from V and 6 bases from J; bases unmatched to any gene: 9. Germline V gene lookup returns CDR1 SGHNT and CDR2 YENEEA. The CDR3 is 15 residues long. CDR3 amino acids: CASSPSPQGGNEQFF. The CDR3 bases are TGTGCCAGCAGCCCCTCCCCACAGGGGGGCAATGAGCAGTTCTTC. Full variable domain (outside the CDR3, taken from reference TRBV11-3 and TRBJ2-1): EAGVVQSPRYKIIEKKQPVAFWCNPISGHNTLYWYLQNLGQGPELLIRYENEEAVDDSQLPKDRFSAERLKGVDSTLKIQPAELGDSAVYLCASSPSPQGGNEQFFGPGTRLTVL.

V is TRBV27 and J is TRBJ2-2; TRBD1 aligns across 9 bases. J lost 4 bases, V lost 2 bases, and 14 bases had no gene match. CDR1 is MNHEY and CDR2 is SMNVEV in the germline V gene (reference sequence). There are 19 residues in the CDR3. DNA for the CDR3: TGTGCCAGCAGTTTAGGCACCTACGGACAGGGGCGCGGCACCGGGGAGCTGTTTTTT. It yields the protein CASSLGTYGQGRGTGELFF.

The chain is built from TRBV2 and TRBJ1-5; TRBD1 matches 11 bases. The germline V gene encodes CDR1 SNHLY and CDR2 FYNNEI. J gave up 6 bases and V 10 bases, and 8 bases lay outside the gene matches. The CDR3 extends over 14 amino acids. DNA for the CDR3: TGTGCCACCACAGGGACAGGGGGTTCTCAGCCCCAGCATTTT. This encodes CATTGTGGSQPQHF.

Only a few counts were recorded for this clone. This chain connects TRBV6-6 to TRBJ2-7, with 9 positions matching TRBD2. Germline CDR1 reads MNHNY; CDR2 reads SVGAGI (reference sequence). This CDR3 region has 15 residues. The ends lost 4 bases at V and 1 base at J; junction bases unmatched: 5. As DNA, the CDR3 is TGTGCCAGCAGTTTTCTAGCGGGGACGTCCTACGAGCAGTACTTC. Translating gives CASSFLAGTSYEQYF.

The rearrangement links TRBV19 to TRBJ2-6; no clear D. The CDR3 contains 17 residues. Germline V gene lookup returns CDR1 LNHDA and CDR2 SQIVND (reference sequence). V was pared by 2 bases and J by 1 base, with 12 bases between. In DNA, the CDR3 is TGTGCCAGTAGTATACCCCGGATCAGGTCTGGGGCCAACGTCCTGACTTTC. Encoded protein: CASSIPRIRSGANVLTF.

This clone appeared a few times. The chain carries TRBV9 and TRBJ2-7, with TRBD2 matching 11 bases. Germline V lookup: CDR1 SGDLS, CDR2 YYNGEE. The CDR3 is made up of 14 amino acids. V lost 0 bases, J lost 6 bases, and 2 bases stayed unmatched. This CDR3 is CASSVGGTSGEQYF. The CDR3 region has the DNA TGTGCCAGCAGCGTAGGGGGGACTAGCGGCGAGCAGTACTTC. Using reference TRBV9 and TRBJ2-7 for the parts outside the CDR3, the full variable domain is DSGVTQTPKHLITATGQRVTLRCSPRSGDLSVYWYQQSLDQGLQFLIQYYNGEERAKGNILERFSAQQFPDLHSELNLSSLELGDSALYFCASSVGGTSGEQYFGPGTRLTVT.

The chain employs TRBV19 and TRBJ1-2; no firm D call. This CDR3 contains 14 residues. CDR1 and CDR2 from the germline V gene are LNHDA and SQIVND (reference sequence). The V gene lost 4 bases and the J gene lost 5 bases, with 14 bases spanning the gap. CDR3 DNA sequence: TGTGCCAGTAGTAAGCGGGAGCCCCTTTATGGCTACACCTTC. Protein product: CASSKREPLYGYTF.

This chain links TRBV5-4 with TRBJ1-2; no clear D gene. V was clipped by 2 bases and J by 2 bases, with 10 bases between them. CDR1 is SGHNT, CDR2 YYREEE, per germline (reference sequence). The CDR3 sequence is 14 residues long. CDR3 residues: CASSFGGQNYGYTF. In nucleotides, the CDR3 is TGTGCCAGCAGCTTCGGAGGGCAGAACTATGGCTACACCTTC.

The CDR3 protein is CASSPTVRGEKLFF. The CDR3 nucleotides read TGTGCCAGCTCACCGACAGTAAGAGGAGAAAAACTGTTTTTT. This chain joins TRBV18 and TRBJ1-4; maybe TRBD1 (5 bases). The CDR3 consists of 14 residues. Germline loops: CDR1 KGHSH, CDR2 LQKENI. Trimming cost V 3 bases and J 8 bases, with 13 bases left between them.

The chain links TRBV5-6 to TRBJ2-5; D possibly corresponds to TRBD2 (5 bases). The CDR3 contains 17 residues. V gave up 3 bases and J gave up 0 bases, with 18 bases separating them. Germline V gene sequence: CDR1 SGHDT, CDR2 YYEEEE. CDR3 DNA: TGTGCCAGCAGCTCAACTCCGAGGGCCGGGTACCAAGAGACCCAGTACTTC. This encodes CASSSTPRAGYQETQYF.

The chain is built from TRBV27 and TRBJ2-7; the match to TRBD1 covers 9 bases. The CDR3 totals 16 residues. The junction had 8 bases not matched to a gene; V was cut back by 3 bases and J by 2 bases. Germline CDR1 and CDR2: MNHEY and SMNVEV (reference sequence). The CDR3 coding sequence is TGTGCCAGCAGTTTTGTCCTCCGGGACAGGGCCTACGAGCAGTACTTC. It specifies CASSFVLRDRAYEQYF.

The rearrangement joins TRBV27 to TRBJ2-6; 7 bases are shared with TRBD1. Germline V gene lookup returns CDR1 MNHEY and CDR2 SMNVEV (reference sequence). V shed 5 bases, J shed 2 bases, and the junction held 3 bases outside the gene matches. This CDR3 spans 15 amino acids. CDR3 DNA sequence: TGTGCCAGCAGTGGGGACAGCCCTGGGGCCAACGTCCTGACTTTC. Translated, it gives CASSGDSPGANVLTF.

This chain connects TRBV2 to TRBJ1-2; D is possibly TRBD1 (5 bases). V was pared by 2 bases and J by 4 bases, with 17 bases between. From germline, CDR1 is SNHLY and CDR2 FYNNEI. The CDR3 contains 16 residues. Here the CDR3 DNA reads TGTGCCAGCAGTGAATCGGCCGGGAGGGGCCTCTATGGCTACACCTTC. It is translated as CASSESAGRGLYGYTF.